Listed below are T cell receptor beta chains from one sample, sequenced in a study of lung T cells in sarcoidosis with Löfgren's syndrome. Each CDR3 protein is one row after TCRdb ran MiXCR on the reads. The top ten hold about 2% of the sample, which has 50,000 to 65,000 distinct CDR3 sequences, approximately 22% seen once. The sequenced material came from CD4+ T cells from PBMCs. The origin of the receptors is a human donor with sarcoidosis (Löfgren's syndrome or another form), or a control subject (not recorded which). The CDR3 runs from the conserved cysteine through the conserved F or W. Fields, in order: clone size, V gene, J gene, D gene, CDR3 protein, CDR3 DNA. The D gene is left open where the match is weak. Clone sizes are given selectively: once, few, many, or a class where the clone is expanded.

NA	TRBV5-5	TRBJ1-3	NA	CASSRGSGNTIYF	TGTGCCAGCAGCAGGGGCTCTGGAAACACCATATATTTT
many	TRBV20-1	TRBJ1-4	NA	CSAVRGWGTTTNEKLFF	TGCAGTGCTGTCAGGGGTTGGGGGACCACAACTAATGAAAAACTGTTTTTT
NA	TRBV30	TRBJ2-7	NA	CAWSMSDGEQYF	TGTGCCTGGAGTATGTCAGATGGGGAGCAGTACTTC
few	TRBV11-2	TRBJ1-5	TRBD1	CASSLDDRANQPQHF	TGTGCCAGCAGCTTAGATGACAGGGCTAATCAGCCCCAGCATTTT
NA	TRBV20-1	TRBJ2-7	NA	CSAGTRGRGEIHEQYF	TGCAGTGCGGGAACTAGGGGGAGGGGAGAAATCCACGAGCAGTACTTC
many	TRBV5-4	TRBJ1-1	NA	CASSFPGRATEAFF	TGTGCCAGCAGCTTCCCAGGGAGAGCCACTGAAGCTTTCTTT
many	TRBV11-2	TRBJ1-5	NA	CASSLTTGDQPQHF	TGTGCCAGCAGCCTCACAACAGGAGATCAGCCCCAGCATTTT
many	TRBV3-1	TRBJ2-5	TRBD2	CASSQASGSSQETQYF	TGTGCCAGCAGCCAAGCTAGCGGGAGTTCTCAAGAGACCCAGTACTTC
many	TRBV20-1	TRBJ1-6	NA	CSARKAGQESPLHF	TGCAGTGCTAGGAAGGCAGGGCAGGAATCACCCCTCCACTTT
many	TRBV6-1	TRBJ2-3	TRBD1	CASSHRGTSTDTQYF	TGTGCCAGCAGTCACAGGGGGACTAGCACAGATACGCAGTATTTT
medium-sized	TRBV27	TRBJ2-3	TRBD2	CASSARTSGRAKVNTDTQYF	TGTGCCAGCAGTGCTCGGACTAGCGGGAGGGCCAAGGTTAATACAGATACGCAGTATTTT
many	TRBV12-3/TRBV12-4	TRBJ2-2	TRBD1	CASSITGVPGELFF	TGTGCCAGCAGTATTACAGGGGTTCCCGGGGAGCTGTTTTTT
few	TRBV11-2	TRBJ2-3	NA	CASRWASTDTQYF	TGTGCCAGCAGATGGGCCTCCACAGATACGCAGTATTTT
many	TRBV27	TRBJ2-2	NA	CASSRRSANTGELFF	TGTGCCAGCAGCCGGCGCAGCGCGAACACCGGGGAGCTGTTTTTT
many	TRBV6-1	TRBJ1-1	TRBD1	CASTRKRTGEMNTEAFF	TGTGCCAGCACCCGAAAGAGAACAGGGGAAATGAACACTGAAGCTTTCTTT
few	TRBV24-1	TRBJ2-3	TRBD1	CATTSGTGLRGQYF	TGTGCCACCACGTCCGGGACAGGGTTGAGAGGGCAGTATTTT
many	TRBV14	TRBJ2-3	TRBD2	CASSLGLAQSTDTQYF	TGTGCCAGCAGCCTCGGACTAGCGCAAAGCACAGATACGCAGTATTTT
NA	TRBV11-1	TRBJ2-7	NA	CASSLDSTKESYEQYF	TGTGCCAGCAGCTTAGACTCAACAAAGGAGTCCTACGAGCAGTACTTC
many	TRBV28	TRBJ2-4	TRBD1	CASSLDRGLGTKNIQYF	TGTGCCAGCAGTCTAGACAGGGGGTTGGGAACCAAAAACATTCAGTACTTC
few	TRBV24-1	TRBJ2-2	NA	CATATGSGELFF	TGTGCCACCGCTACAGGGTCCGGGGAGCTGTTTTTT
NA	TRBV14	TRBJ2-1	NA	CASSQEKGLPEQFF	TGTGCCAGCAGCCAAGAGAAAGGGCTCCCAGAGCAGTTCTTC
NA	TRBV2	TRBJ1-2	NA	CASSVSPRGYTF	TGTGCCAGCAGTGTCTCCCCGCGGGGGTACACCTTC
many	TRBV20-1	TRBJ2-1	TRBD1	CSAHRGAEQFF	TGCAGTGCTCACAGGGGAGCCGAGCAGTTCTTC
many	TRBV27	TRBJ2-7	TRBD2	CASSLASGRGGSYEQYF	TGTGCCAGCAGTTTAGCTAGCGGGAGGGGGGGGTCCTACGAGCAGTACTTC
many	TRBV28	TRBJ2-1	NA	CASSLSPGLGSSYNEQFF	TGTGCCAGCAGTTTATCTCCGGGACTGGGAAGCTCCTACAATGAGCAGTTCTTC
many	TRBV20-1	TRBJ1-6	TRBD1	CSARGGEGAGSPLHF	TGCAGTGCTAGAGGGGGTGAGGGGGCCGGATCACCCCTCCACTTT
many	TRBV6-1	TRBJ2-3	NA	CASSDLDTQYF	TGTGCCAGCAGTGACCTAGATACGCAGTATTTT
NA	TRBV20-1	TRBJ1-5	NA	CSSRDRDQPQHF	TGCAGTTCTAGAGATCGGGATCAGCCCCAGCATTTT
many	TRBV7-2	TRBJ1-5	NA	CASSLPYSNQPQHF	TGTGCCAGCAGCTTACCTTATAGCAATCAGCCCCAGCATTTT
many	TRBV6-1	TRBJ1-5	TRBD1	CASSGNTGGHQPQHF	TGTGCCAGCAGTGGCAACACAGGGGGCCATCAGCCCCAGCATTTT
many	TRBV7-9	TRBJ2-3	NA	CASSLAGASDTQYF	TGTGCCAGCAGCTTAGCGGGGGCCTCAGATACGCAGTATTTT
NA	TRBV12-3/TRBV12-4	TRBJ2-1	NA	CASSFGGPVEQFF	TGTGCCAGCAGTTTTGGGGGCCCGGTTGAGCAGTTCTTC
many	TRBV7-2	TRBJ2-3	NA	CASSSKGTDTQYF	TGTGCCAGCAGCTCAAAGGGCACAGATACGCAGTATTTT
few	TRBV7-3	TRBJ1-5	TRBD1	CASTPRGQGILQPQHF	TGTGCCAGCACGCCAAGGGGACAGGGGATTCTTCAGCCCCAGCATTTT
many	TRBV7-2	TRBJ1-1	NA	CASSLGVGLMNTEAFF	TGTGCCAGCAGCTTAGGTGTCGGTCTCATGAACACTGAAGCTTTCTTT
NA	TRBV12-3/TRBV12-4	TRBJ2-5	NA	CASSLHPGTGTGRAQYF	TGTGCCAGCAGCCTCCACCCAGGGACAGGGACCGGGAGGGCCCAGTACTTC
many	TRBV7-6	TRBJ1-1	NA	CASSPRTGSTEAFF	TGTGCCAGCAGCCCCCGGACTGGGAGCACTGAAGCTTTCTTT
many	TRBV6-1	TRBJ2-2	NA	CASTHYLTGNTGELFF	TGTGCCAGCACCCACTACCTTACAGGAAACACCGGGGAGCTGTTTTTT
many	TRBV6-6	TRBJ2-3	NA	CASSYSSSTDTQYF	TGTGCCAGCAGTTACTCGTCAAGCACAGATACGCAGTATTTT
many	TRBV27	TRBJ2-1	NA	CASSRFPTYNEQFF	TGTGCCAGCTCGAGGTTCCCCACCTACAATGAGCAGTTCTTC
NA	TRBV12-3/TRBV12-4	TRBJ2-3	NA	CASSLTGTTQYF	TGTGCCAGCAGTTTAACCGGGACTACGCAGTATTTT